These 29 T cell receptor beta chains were all obtained from the same sample, sequenced in a study (dated by TCRdb to between 2014 and 2016). The protocol used for the library was 5' RACE. Instrument on record: Illumina MiSeq. The public sequencing data were trimmed at Q25 with fastp and processed into clonotypes with MiXCR by TCRdb, which kept only in-frame beta chains. A single entry per CDR3 protein holds the most common genes and DNA from its merged rows. The sample records 35,000 to 50,000 distinct CDR3 sequences, around 28% of which are singletons. 4% to 4.5% of the sample comes from the top ten. The material sequenced was tumor-infiltrating memory CD4+ T cells sorted from the breast tumor. Read against the paper, the sample's cell subset or site label means: memory CD4+ T cells, CD4+CD45RO+CD25-. Receptor source: a female donor with breast cancer.

This clonotype was seen a few times. The chain couples TRBV5-1 to TRBJ2-2; 12 bases line up with TRBD2. The trim removed 3 bases at V and 5 bases at J, leaving 5 bases unmatched. The CDR3 runs to 16 residues. CDR1 is SGHRS, CDR2 YFSETQ, per germline. The CDR3 region is CASSSRLAGATGELFF. The CDR3 DNA reads as TGCGCCAGCAGCTCCAGACTAGCGGGGGCGACCGGGGAGCTGTTTTTT.

The chain combines TRBV20-1 with TRBJ1-1; TRBD1 aligns across 8 bases. V lost 8 bases to trimming and J lost 5 bases; unmatched junction nucleotides: 16. The V gene's germline CDR1 is DFQATT and CDR2 SNEGSKA (reference sequence). The CDR3 contains 15 residues. This chain's CDR3 is CSSHKPGGALTEAFF. The CDR3 DNA is TGCAGTTCACATAAACCAGGGGGCGCGTTGACTGAAGCTTTCTTT.

This clonotype was found a few times. V gene TRBV7-2 combines with J gene TRBJ2-7; D may match TRBD1 or TRBD2 (6 bases each). V lost 7 bases and J lost 2, with 18 bases in between. Germline V gene sequence: CDR1 SGHTA, CDR2 FQGNSA. The CDR3 has 15 amino acids. The CDR3 protein is CASNRGGRHPYEQYF. The CDR3 DNA reads as TGTGCCAGCAACCGAGGGGGGCGGCACCCCTACGAGCAGTACTTC.

The table lists this clonotype with a few counts. The CDR3 region is CASSFRVEMNTEAFF. The DNA of the CDR3 is TGTGCCAGCAGTTTCCGGGTCGAAATGAACACTGAAGCTTTCTTT. V and J are TRBV27 and TRBJ1-1; D call uncertain. The length of the CDR3 is 15 residues. Germline CDR1 MNHEY, CDR2 SMNVEV (reference sequence). V lost 3 bases and J 0 bases, leaving 11 bases between the germline ends.

This clonotype has just a few counts. The chain is built from TRBV28 and TRBJ1-1, with unresolved D. V lost 1 base, J lost 0 bases, and 15 bases lay in between. The CDR3 loop spans 17 amino acids. Looked up from germline, CDR1 is MDHEN and CDR2 is SYDVKM. CDR3 in amino acids: CASSLLAHTDVNTEAFF. The CDR3 DNA reads as TGTGCCAGCAGTTTATTGGCACATACGGACGTGAACACTGAAGCTTTCTTT.

This clonotype was found many times. The gene calls are TRBV5-1 and TRBJ2-1; a possible D gene is TRBD2 (6 bases). The V gene's germline CDR1 is SGHRS and CDR2 YFSETQ. V was trimmed by 1 base and J by 5 bases, leaving 10 bases between them. The CDR3 contains 14 residues. CDR3 amino acids: CASSLLWGDNEQFF. CDR3 nucleotide sequence: TGCGCCAGCAGCTTGCTCTGGGGGGACAATGAGCAGTTCTTC.

The gene calls are TRBV6-1 and TRBJ1-3; possibly TRBD1 for D (5 bases). The germline gives CDR1 MNHNS, CDR2 SASEGT. Trimming shortened V by 2 bases and J by 0 bases, and 8 bases separated the two germline ends. This CDR3 is 15 amino acids long. The CDR3 DNA sequence: TGTGCCAGCAGTGAACGGGGGGACTCTGGAAACACCATATATTTT. Its translation is CASSERGDSGNTIYF.

V gene TRBV9 combines with J gene TRBJ1-3, with a weak D call TRBD1 (5 bases). Germline V lookup: CDR1 SGDLS, CDR2 YYNGEE. The CDR3 consists of 14 residues. The V and J ends lost 0 bases and 3 bases respectively, with 7 bases between them. The chain's CDR3 is CASSVAGFGNTIYF. The CDR3 nucleotides read TGTGCCAGCAGCGTAGCAGGGTTTGGAAACACCATATATTTT.

This clonotype showed up many times. The chain carries TRBV30 and TRBJ1-5; 7 bases match TRBD1. From germline, CDR1 is GTSNPN and CDR2 SVGIG (reference sequence). Trimming removed 0 bases from V and 1 base from J; junction bases left unmatched: 9. The CDR3 is 17 amino acids. DNA of the CDR3: TGTGCCTGGAGTGTCGCTGCCAGGGGGATCAGCAATCAGCCCCAGCATTTT. This gives the protein CAWSVAARGISNQPQHF.

The V call is TRBV12-3 or TRBV12-4, the J call TRBJ2-7, with no clear D. Trimming pared 7 bases from V and 6 bases from J, leaving 13 bases between. This CDR3 has 12 residues. In DNA form, the CDR3 reads TGTGCCAGCACTTCGGATCGCGCCGAGCAGTACTTC. Translating it yields CASTSDRAEQYF.

The gene calls are TRBV3-1 and TRBJ2-1; D is uncertain. V lost 3 bases and J 7 bases, leaving 10 bases between the germline ends. CDR3 size: 13 residues. Germline CDR1 is LGHDT and CDR2 is YNNKEL (reference sequence). DNA for the CDR3: TGTGCCAGCAGCCAGTTTCTTGGGAATGAGCAGTTCTTC. Its translation: CASSQFLGNEQFF.

The chain links TRBV15 to TRBJ2-3; maybe TRBD2 (6 bases). The CDR3 covers 16 residues. CDR1 LNHNV and CDR2 YYDKDF come from the germline V gene (reference sequence). Trimming shortened V by 4 bases and J by 1 base, and 15 bases separated the two germline ends. The chain's CDR3 is CATSTVRRGGTDTQYF. The CDR3 DNA sequence: TGTGCCACCAGCACAGTTAGGAGGGGTGGCACAGATACGCAGTATTTT.

The chain joins TRBV7-2 to TRBJ2-3, with D uncertain. The CDR3 loop spans 14 amino acids. Looked up from germline, CDR1 is SGHTA and CDR2 is FQGNSA. V lost 5 bases and J lost 0, with 9 bases in between. CDR3 in amino acids: CASSPYLSTDTQYF. CDR3 DNA: TGTGCCAGCAGCCCCTATTTGAGCACAGATACGCAGTATTTT.

This clonotype has more than one count but fewer than ten. The chain is built from TRBV27 and TRBJ1-4; 7 bases fit TRBD1. Looked up from germline, CDR1 is MNHEY and CDR2 is SMNVEV (reference sequence). The CDR3 consists of 15 residues. V shed 5 bases and J 8 bases; nucleotides not matched to a gene: 11. CDR3 residues: CASSLDRMGGEKLFF. CDR3 in DNA: TGTGCCAGCAGTCTGGACAGGATGGGCGGAGAAAAACTGTTTTTT. The variable domain in full, with the rest retrieved from reference TRBV27 and TRBJ1-4, is EAQVTQNPRYLITVTGKKLTVTCSQNMNHEYMSWYRQDPGLGLRQIYYSMNVEVTDKGDVPEGYKVSRKEKRNFPLILESPSPNQTSLYFCASSLDRMGGEKLFFGSGTQLSVL.

This clonotype was seen more than once but under ten times. The J gene is TRBJ2-1, the V gene TRBV7-2, with 7 bases identical to TRBD1. Germline assignment: CDR1 SGHTA and CDR2 FQGNSA. The CDR3 consists of 16 residues. V gave up 5 bases and J gave up 6 bases; unmatched junction bases: 13. The CDR3 loop is CASSRTTGPYSNEQFF. As DNA, the CDR3 is TGTGCCAGCAGCCGAACGACAGGGCCGTATAGCAATGAGCAGTTCTTC.

This clonotype was recorded a few times. The chain combines TRBV4-1 with TRBJ2-3; the D call may be TRBD1 or TRBD2 (5 bases each). The CDR3 has 16 amino acids. V was pared by 1 base and J by 4 bases, with 15 bases between. Germline V gene data show CDR1 as MGHRA and CDR2 as YSYEKL. Here the CDR3 reads CASSQAGPEVADTQYF. The CDR3 DNA reads as TGCGCCAGCAGCCAAGCGGGGCCGGAGGTCGCAGATACGCAGTATTTT.

This clonotype was seen a few times. This chain uses TRBV7-3 with TRBJ2-3; D not certain. The CDR3 sequence is 13 residues long. V was cut by 6 bases and J by 2 bases, with 9 bases left in between. Germline-derived CDR1 and CDR2 are SGHTA and FQGTGA. In DNA, the CDR3 is TGTGCCAGCAGTCTCGGTCCCACAGATACGCAGTATTTT. Translation gives CASSLGPTDTQYF.

The rearrangement uses TRBV29-1 and TRBJ2-5; D perhaps matches TRBD2 (6 bases). The CDR3 totals 14 residues. In germline, CDR1 is SQVTM, CDR2 ANQGSEA. Trimming pared 8 bases from V and 0 bases from J, leaving 16 bases between. Written as DNA, the CDR3 is TGCAGCACCTTGGGGGGAAGAAACCAAGAGACCCAGTACTTC. Its protein product is CSTLGGRNQETQYF.

The rearrangement links TRBV12-3 or TRBV12-4 to TRBJ1-3; no firm D call. This CDR3 region has 11 residues. The ends were cut back, 4 bases at V and 4 bases at J, with 2 bases in the middle. The CDR3 loop reads CASSWGNTIYF. In DNA form, the CDR3 reads TGTGCCAGCAGTTGGGGAAACACCATATATTTT.

In this sample, this clonotype turned up a few times. The gene calls are TRBV9 and TRBJ1-2, with D perhaps matching TRBD1 (5 bases). This CDR3 has 14 residues. V was pared by 6 bases and J by 3 bases, with 15 bases between. Germline loops: CDR1 SGDLS, CDR2 YYNGEE. In nucleotides, the CDR3 is TGTGCCAGCACTGACAGTCCCACCGACTATGGCTACACCTTC. Its translation: CASTDSPTDYGYTF.

This clonotype was counted at least ten times. The chain has TRBV5-5 and TRBJ2-5; the match to TRBD2 covers 10 bases. Unmatched junction bases numbered 6, after V lost 4 bases and J lost 3 bases. CDR3 length equals 15 residues. CDR1 is SGHKS and CDR2 is YYEKEE in the germline V gene (reference sequence). Written as DNA, the CDR3 is TGTGCCAGCAGCGGGGGACTAGCGCTCGAAGAGACCCAGTACTTC. Amino acid sequence: CASSGGLALEETQYF.

This chain connects TRBV6-2 or TRBV6-3 to TRBJ2-3, with 10 bases aligning to TRBD2. V gave up 7 bases and J gave up 5 bases; unmatched junction bases: 6. This CDR3 has 14 residues. CDR1 and CDR2 (germline): MNHEY, SVGEGT. CDR3 sequence: CASIQRGGGDTQYF. The CDR3 DNA reads TGTGCCAGCATCCAGCGGGGGGGCGGAGATACGCAGTATTTT.

V is TRBV20-1 and J is TRBJ2-1, with 7 bases lining up with TRBD1. The CDR3 is 12 amino acids. Per the germline V gene, CDR1 is DFQATT and CDR2 is SNEGSKA (reference sequence). V lost 2 bases and J lost 11; bases outside the gene matches: 6. The CDR3 spells CSARYRGHKQFF. The CDR3 DNA follows: TGCAGTGCTAGATACAGGGGCCATAAGCAGTTCTTC.

This clonotype was found once. A much larger clone lies one base from this, so it may be a read error. The chain uses TRBV5-1 and TRBJ2-2; D is perhaps TRBD1 (6 bases). Germline values: CDR1 SGHRS, CDR2 YFSETQ. The CDR3 sequence is 15 residues long. The CDR3 DNA reads as TGCGCCAGCAGCTTGGAACAGGGAAGAGCCGGGGAGCTGTATTTT. Translating gives CASSLEQGRAGELYF.

This clonotype was picked up many times. The chain couples TRBV12-3 or TRBV12-4 to TRBJ1-2; D is unresolved. Trimming stripped 2 bases from V and 1 base from J, with 2 bases between. CDR3 length: 12 residues. The CDR3 bases are TGTGCCAGCAGTTTACATAACTATGGCTACACCTTC. As protein: CASSLHNYGYTF.

CDR3 sequence (DNA): TGCAGTGCTAGAGGAAACAGGGTTGCTGGAAACACCATATATTTT. It codes for CSARGNRVAGNTIYF. This sequence joins TRBV20-1 and TRBJ1-3; D is possibly TRBD1 (6 bases). The germline V gene encodes CDR1 DFQATT and CDR2 SNEGSKA (reference sequence). The V and J ends lost 1 base and 2 bases respectively, with 12 bases between them. The CDR3 has 15 amino acids.

V and J are TRBV28 and TRBJ1-4; 9 bases are shared with TRBD1. This CDR3 comprises 16 residues. The junction had 9 bases not matched to a gene; V was cut back by 5 bases and J by 5 bases. The germline CDR1 and CDR2 sequences are MDHEN and SYDVKM. CDR3 sequence: CASSPSLTGGNEKLFF. The CDR3, as DNA: TGTGCCAGCAGTCCCTCGTTGACAGGGGGGAATGAAAAACTGTTTTTT.

This chain connects TRBV12-3 or TRBV12-4 to TRBJ1-5; D is unresolved. Trimming cost V 2 bases and J 6 bases, with 14 bases left between them. This CDR3 is 15 amino acids long. Here the CDR3 reads CASSLMATEGQPQHF. CDR3 nucleotide sequence: TGTGCCAGCAGTTTAATGGCCACCGAGGGTCAGCCCCAGCATTTT.

Concerning this clonotype itself: This may be a read error: a much more frequent sequence differs by one nucleotide. This rearrangement joins TRBV7-2 to TRBJ2-3, with D hard to call. The CDR3 is made up of 11 amino acids. Trimming shortened V by 4 bases and J by 2 bases, and 1 base separated the two germline ends. Germline CDR1 reads SGHTA; CDR2 reads FQGNSA. CDR3 nucleotides: TGTGCCAGCAGCTACACAGATACGCAGTATTTT. The encoded protein is CASSYTDTQYF.